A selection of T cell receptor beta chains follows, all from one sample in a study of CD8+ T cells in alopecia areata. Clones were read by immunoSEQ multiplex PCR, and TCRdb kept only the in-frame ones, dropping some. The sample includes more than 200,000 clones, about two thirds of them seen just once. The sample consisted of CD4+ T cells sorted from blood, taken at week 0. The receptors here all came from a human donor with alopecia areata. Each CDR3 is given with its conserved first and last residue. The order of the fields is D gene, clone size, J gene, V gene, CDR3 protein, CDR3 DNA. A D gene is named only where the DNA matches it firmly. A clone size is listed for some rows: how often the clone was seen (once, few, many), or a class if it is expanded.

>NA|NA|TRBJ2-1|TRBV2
CASCRGNNEQFF
TGTGCCAGCTGCCGGGGCAACAATGAGCAGTTCTTC
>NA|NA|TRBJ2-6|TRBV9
CASSRMGSGANVLTF
TGTGCCAGCAGCCGGATGGGCTCTGGGGCCAACGTCCTGACTTTC
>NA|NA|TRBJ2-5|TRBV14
CASSQDLRKQETQYF
TGTGCCAGCAGCCAAGATCTGCGGAAACAAGAGACCCAGTACTTC
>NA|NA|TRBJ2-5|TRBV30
CAWSVFQGTQYF
TGTGCCTGGTCAGTCTTCCAAGGGACCCAGTACTTC
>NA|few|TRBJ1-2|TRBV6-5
CASSYPAARVGYGYTF
TGTGCCAGCAGTTATCCCGCGGCCAGGGTGGGCTATGGCTACACCTTC
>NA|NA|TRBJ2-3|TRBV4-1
CASSREGGQSTDTQYF
TGCGCCAGCAGCCGCGAGGGGGGCCAATCCACAGATACGCAGTATTTT
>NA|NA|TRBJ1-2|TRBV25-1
CASSSGMGAQWGYTF
TGTGCCAGCAGCAGTGGAATGGGGGCTCAGTGGGGCTACACCTTC
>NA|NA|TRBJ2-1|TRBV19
CASSKSFNEQFF
TGTGCCAGTAGTAAGTCTTTCAATGAGCAGTTCTTC
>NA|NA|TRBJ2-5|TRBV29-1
CSVASGDQETQYF
TGCAGCGTTGCGTCGGGGGACCAAGAGACCCAGTACTTC
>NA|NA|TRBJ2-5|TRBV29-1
CSVGLNGGQETQYF
TGCAGCGTTGGATTAAACGGGGGTCAAGAGACCCAGTACTTC
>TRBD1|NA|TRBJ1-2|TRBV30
CAWTSLGQAPDGYTF
TGTGCCTGGACCTCACTCGGACAGGCGCCCGACGGCTACACCTTC
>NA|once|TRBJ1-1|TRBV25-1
CASSESTRVGAFF
TGTGCCAGCAGTGAATCGACCAGGGTCGGAGCTTTCTTT
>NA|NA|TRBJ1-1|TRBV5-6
CASSWGGRMNTEAFF
TGTGCCAGCAGCTGGGGTGGACGGATGAACACTGAAGCTTTCTTT
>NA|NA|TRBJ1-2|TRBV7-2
CASSLTPAFSYTF
TGTGCCAGCAGCCTTACACCCGCGTTCAGCTACACCTTC
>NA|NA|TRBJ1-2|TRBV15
CATSRDHGSGYTF
TGTGCCACCAGCAGAGATCACGGCTCTGGCTACACCTTC
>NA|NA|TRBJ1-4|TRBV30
CALARGTHEKLFF
TGTGCCTTGGCCCGCGGGACACATGAAAAACTGTTTTTT